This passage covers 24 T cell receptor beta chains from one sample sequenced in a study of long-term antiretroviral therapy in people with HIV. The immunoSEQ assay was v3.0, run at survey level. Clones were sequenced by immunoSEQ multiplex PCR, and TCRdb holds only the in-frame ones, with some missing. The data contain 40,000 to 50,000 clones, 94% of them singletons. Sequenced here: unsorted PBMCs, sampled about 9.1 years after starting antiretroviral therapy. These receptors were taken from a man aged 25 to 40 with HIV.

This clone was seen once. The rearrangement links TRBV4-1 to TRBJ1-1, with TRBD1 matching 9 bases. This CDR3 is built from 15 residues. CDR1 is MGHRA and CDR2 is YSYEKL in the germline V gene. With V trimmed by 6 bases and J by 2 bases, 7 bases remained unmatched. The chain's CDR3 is CASRSGQGINTEAFF. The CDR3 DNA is TGCGCCAGCAGATCGGGACAGGGAATCAACACTGAAGCTTTCTTT.

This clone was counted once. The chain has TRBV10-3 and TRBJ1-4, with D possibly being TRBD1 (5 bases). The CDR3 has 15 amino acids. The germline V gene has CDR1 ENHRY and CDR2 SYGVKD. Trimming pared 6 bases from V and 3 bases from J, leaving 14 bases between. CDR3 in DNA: TGTGCCATCAGCCCCAGCGGGGGTCCTAATGAAAAACTGTTTTTT. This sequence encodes CAISPSGGPNEKLFF.

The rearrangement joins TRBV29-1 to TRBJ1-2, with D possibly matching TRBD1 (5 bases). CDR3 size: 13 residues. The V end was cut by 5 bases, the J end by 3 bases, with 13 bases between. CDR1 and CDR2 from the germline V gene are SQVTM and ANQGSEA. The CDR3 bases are TGCAGCGTTCGACAGACAAATTACTATGGCTACACCTTC. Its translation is CSVRQTNYYGYTF. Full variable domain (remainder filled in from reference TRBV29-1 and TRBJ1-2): SAVISQKPSRDICQRGTSLTIQCQVDSQVTMMFWYRQQPGQSLTLIATANQGSEATYESGFVIDKFPISRPNLTFSTLTVSNMSPEDSSIYLCSVRQTNYYGYTFGSGTRLTVV.

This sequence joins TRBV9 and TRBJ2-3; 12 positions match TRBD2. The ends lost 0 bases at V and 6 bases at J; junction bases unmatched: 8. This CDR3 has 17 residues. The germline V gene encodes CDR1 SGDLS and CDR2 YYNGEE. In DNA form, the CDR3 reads TGTGCCAGCAGCGTAGCGGCTAGCGGGGGGGCGTGGGATACGCAGTATTTT. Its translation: CASSVAASGGAWDTQYF.

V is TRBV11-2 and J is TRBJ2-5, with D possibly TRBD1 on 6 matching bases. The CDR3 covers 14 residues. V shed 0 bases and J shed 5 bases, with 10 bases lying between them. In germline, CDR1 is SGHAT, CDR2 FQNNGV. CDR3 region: CASSLDWGRETQYF. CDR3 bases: TGTGCCAGCAGCTTAGATTGGGGGCGGGAGACCCAGTACTTC.

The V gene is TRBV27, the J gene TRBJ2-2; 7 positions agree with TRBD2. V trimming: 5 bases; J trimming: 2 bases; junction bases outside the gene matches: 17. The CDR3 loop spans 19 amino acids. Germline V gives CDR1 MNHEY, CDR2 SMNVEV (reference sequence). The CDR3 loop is CASSPTKTLLAENTGELFF. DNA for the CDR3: TGTGCCAGCAGTCCCACCAAAACTCTTCTAGCGGAAAACACCGGGGAGCTGTTTTTT.

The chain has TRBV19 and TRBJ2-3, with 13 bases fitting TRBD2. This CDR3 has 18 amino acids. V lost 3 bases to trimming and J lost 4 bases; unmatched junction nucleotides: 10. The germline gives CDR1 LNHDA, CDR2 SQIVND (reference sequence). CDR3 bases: TGTGCCAGTAGTATGAGAACTAGCGGGGGGGAGTTTGCAGATACGCAGTATTTT. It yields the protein CASSMRTSGGEFADTQYF.

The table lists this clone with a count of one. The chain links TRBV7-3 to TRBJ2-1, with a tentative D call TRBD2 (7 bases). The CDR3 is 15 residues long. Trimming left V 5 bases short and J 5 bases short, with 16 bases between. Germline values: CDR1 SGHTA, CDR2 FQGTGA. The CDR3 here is CASSLRGGVNNEQFF. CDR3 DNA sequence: TGTGCCAGCAGCCTCCGAGGGGGGGTGAACAATGAGCAGTTCTTC. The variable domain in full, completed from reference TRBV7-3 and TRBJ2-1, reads GAGVSQTPSNKVTEKGKYVELRCDPISGHTALYWYRQSLGQGPEFLIYFQGTGAADDSGLPNDRFFAVRPEGSVSTLKIQRTERGDSAVYLCASSLRGGVNNEQFFGPGTRLTVL.

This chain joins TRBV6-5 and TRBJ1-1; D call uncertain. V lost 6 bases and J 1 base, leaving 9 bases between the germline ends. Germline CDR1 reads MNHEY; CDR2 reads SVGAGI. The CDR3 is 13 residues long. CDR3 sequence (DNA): TGTGCCAGCAGAAAGCTGACGAACACTGAAGCTTTCTTT. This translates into CASRKLTNTEAFF.

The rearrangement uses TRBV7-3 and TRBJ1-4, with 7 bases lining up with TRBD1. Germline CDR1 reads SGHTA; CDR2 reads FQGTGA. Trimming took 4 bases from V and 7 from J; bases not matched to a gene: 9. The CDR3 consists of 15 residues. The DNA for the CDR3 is TGTGCCAGCAGCTCAACCGGGACAGTGGGTGAAAAACTGTTTTTT. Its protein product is CASSSTGTVGEKLFF. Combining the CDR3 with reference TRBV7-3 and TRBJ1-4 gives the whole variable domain GAGVSQTPSNKVTEKGKYVELRCDPISGHTALYWYRQSLGQGPEFLIYFQGTGAADDSGLPNDRFFAVRPEGSVSTLKIQRTERGDSAVYLCASSSTGTVGEKLFFGSGTQLSVL.

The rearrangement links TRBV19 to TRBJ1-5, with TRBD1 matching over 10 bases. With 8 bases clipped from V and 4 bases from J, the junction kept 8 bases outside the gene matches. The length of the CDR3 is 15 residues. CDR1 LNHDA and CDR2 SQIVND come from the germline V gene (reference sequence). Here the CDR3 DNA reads TGTGCCAGTGGGGACAGGGGAAGAGAAAATCAGCCCCAGCATTTT. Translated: CASGDRGRENQPQHF.

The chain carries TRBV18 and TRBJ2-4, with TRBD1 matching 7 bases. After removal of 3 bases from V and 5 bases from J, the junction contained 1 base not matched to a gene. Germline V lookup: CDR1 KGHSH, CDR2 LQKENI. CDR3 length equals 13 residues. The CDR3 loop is CASSPGTENIQYF. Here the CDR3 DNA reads TGTGCCAGCTCACCTGGGACAGAAAACATTCAGTACTTC.

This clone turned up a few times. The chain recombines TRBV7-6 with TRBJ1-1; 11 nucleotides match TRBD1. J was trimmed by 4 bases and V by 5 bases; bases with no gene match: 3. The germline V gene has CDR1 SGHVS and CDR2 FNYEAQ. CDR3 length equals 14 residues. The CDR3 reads CASSEGTGGTEAFF. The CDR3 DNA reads TGTGCCAGCAGCGAGGGGACAGGGGGCACTGAAGCTTTCTTT.

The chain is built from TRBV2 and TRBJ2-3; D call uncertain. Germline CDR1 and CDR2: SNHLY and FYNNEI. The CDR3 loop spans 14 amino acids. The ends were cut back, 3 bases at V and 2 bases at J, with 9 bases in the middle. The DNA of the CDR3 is TGTGCCAGCAGTGACGCCGGGTACACAGATACGCAGTATTTT. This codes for CASSDAGYTDTQYF. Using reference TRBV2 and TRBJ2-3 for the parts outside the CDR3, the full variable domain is EPEVTQTPSHQVTQMGQEVILRCVPISNHLYFYWYRQILGQKVEFLVSFYNNEISEKSEIFDDQFSVERPDGSNFTLKIRSTKLEDSAMYFCASSDAGYTDTQYFGPGTRLTVL.

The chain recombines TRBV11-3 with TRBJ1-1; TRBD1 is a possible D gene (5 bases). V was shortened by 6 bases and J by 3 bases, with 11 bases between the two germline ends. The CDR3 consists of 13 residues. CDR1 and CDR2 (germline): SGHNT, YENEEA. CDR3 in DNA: TGTGCCAGCAGTCTAGACAGATACACTGAAGCTTTCTTT. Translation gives CASSLDRYTEAFF. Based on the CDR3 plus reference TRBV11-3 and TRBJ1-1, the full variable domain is EAGVVQSPRYKIIEKKQPVAFWCNPISGHNTLYWYLQNLGQGPELLIRYENEEAVDDSQLPKDRFSAERLKGVDSTLKIQPAELGDSAVYLCASSLDRYTEAFFGQGTRLTVV.

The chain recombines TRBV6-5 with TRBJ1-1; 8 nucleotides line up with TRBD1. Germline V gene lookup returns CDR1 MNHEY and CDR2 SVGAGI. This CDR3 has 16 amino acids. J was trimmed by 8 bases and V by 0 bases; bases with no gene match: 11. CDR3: CASSYSGATGGSEAFF. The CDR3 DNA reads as TGTGCCAGCAGTTACTCAGGGGCAACAGGGGGAAGCGAAGCTTTCTTT.

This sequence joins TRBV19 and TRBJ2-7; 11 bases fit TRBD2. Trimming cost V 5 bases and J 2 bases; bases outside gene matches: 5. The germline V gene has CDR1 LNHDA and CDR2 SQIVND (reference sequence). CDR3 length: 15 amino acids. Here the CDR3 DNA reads TGTGCCAGTAGTCAGACTAGCGGGGACACCTACGAGCAGTACTTC. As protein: CASSQTSGDTYEQYF. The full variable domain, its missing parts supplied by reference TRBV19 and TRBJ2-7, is DGGITQSPKYLFRKEGQNVTLSCEQNLNHDAMYWYRQDPGQGLRLIYYSQIVNDFQKGDIAEGYSVSREKKESFPLTVTSAQKNPTAFYLCASSQTSGDTYEQYFGPGTRLTVT.

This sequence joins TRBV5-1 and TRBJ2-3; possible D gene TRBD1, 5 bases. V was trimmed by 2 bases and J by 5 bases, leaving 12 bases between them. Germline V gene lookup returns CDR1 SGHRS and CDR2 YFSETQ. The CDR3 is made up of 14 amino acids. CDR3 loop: CASSFQGDGDTQYF. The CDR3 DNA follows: TGCGCCAGCAGCTTTCAGGGTGATGGAGATACGCAGTATTTT.

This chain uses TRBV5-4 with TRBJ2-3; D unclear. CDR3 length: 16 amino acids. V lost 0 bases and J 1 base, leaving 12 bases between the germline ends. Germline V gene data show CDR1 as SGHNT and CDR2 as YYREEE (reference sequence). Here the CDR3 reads CASSLGHSDGTDTQYF. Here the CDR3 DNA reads TGTGCCAGCAGCTTGGGACACAGCGACGGCACAGATACGCAGTATTTT.

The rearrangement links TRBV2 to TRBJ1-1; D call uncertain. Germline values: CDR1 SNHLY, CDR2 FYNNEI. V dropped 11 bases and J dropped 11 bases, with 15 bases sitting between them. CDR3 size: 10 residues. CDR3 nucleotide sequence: TGTGCCTTACAAAGCTTGGAGGCTTTCTTT. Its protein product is CALQSLEAFF.

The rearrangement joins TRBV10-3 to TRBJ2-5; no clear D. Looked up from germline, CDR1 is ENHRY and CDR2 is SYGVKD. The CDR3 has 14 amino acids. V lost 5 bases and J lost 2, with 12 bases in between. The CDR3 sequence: CAISPRRGQETQYF. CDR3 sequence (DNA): TGTGCCATCAGTCCAAGACGTGGTCAAGAGACCCAGTACTTC.

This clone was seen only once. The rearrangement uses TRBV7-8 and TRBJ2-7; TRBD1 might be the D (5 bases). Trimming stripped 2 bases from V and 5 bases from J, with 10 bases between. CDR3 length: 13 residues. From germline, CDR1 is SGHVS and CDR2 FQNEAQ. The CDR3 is CASSLNRGDEQYV. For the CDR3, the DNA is TGTGCCAGCAGCTTAAATAGGGGTGACGAGCAGTACGTC.

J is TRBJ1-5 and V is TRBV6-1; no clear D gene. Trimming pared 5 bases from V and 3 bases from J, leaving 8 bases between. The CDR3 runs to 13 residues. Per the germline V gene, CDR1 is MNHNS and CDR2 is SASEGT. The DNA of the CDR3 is TGTGCCAGCAGTCTCACAGACAATCAGCCCCAGCATTTT. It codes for CASSLTDNQPQHF.

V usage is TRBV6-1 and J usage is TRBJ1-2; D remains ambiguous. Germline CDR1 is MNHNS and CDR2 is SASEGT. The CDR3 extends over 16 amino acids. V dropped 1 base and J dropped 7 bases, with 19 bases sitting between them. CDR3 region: CASSEDPGRRGSGYTF. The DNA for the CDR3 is TGTGCCAGCAGTGAAGACCCGGGAAGGCGCGGGAGTGGCTACACCTTC.